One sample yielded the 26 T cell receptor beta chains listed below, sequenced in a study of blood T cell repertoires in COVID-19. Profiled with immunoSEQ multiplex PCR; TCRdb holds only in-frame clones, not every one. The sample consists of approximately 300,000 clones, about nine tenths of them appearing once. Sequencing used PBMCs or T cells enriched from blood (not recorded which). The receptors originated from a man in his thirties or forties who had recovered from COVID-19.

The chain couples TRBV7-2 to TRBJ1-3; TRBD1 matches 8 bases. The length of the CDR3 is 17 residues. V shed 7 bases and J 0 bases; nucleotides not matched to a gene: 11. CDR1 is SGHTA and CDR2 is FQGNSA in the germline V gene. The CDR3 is CASTLADRAFSGNTIYF. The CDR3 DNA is TGTGCCAGCACCCTCGCGGACAGGGCTTTCTCTGGAAACACCATATATTTT.

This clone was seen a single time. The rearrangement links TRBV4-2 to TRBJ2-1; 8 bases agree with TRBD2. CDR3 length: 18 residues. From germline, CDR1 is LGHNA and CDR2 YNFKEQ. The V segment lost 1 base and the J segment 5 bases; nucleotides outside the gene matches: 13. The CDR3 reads CASSQGEFRPAGDNEQFF. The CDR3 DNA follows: TGTGCCAGCAGCCAAGGAGAGTTCCGCCCAGCGGGGGACAATGAGCAGTTCTTC.

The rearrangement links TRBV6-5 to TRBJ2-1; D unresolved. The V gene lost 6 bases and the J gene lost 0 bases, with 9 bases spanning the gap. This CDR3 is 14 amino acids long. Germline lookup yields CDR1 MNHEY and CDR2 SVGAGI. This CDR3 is CASRMRSSYNEQFF. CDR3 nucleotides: TGTGCCAGCAGGATGAGGAGCTCCTACAATGAGCAGTTCTTC.

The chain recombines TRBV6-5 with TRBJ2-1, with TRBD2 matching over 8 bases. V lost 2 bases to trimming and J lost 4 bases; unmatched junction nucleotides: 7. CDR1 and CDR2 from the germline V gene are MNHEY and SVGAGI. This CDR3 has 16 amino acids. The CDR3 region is CASSYAGLGYYNEQFF. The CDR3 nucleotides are TGTGCCAGCAGTTACGCGGGACTAGGCTATTACAATGAGCAGTTCTTC.

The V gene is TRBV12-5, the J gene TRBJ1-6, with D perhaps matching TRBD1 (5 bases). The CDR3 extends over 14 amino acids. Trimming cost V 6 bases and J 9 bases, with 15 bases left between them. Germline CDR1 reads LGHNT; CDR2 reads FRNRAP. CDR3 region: CASGPMGEGSPLHF. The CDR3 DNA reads TGTGCTAGTGGCCCCATGGGGGAGGGTTCACCCCTCCACTTT.

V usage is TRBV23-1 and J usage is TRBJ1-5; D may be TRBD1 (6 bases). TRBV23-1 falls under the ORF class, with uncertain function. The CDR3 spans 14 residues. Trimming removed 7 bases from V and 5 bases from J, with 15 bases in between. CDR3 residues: CASTKHRAHQPQHF. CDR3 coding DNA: TGCGCCAGCACTAAGCACAGGGCCCATCAGCCCCAGCATTTT.

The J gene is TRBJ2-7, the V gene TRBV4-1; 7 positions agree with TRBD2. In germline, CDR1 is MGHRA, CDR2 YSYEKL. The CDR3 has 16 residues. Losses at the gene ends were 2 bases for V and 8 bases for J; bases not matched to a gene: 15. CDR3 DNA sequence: TGCGCCAGCAGCCAACTGGGCGGGGGAGAAAGTAGGAAGCAGTACTTC. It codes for CASSQLGGGESRKQYF.

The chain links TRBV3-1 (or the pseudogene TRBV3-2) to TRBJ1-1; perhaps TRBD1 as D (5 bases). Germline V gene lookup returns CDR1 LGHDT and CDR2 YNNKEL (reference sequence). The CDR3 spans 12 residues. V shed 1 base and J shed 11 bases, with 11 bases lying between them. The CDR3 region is CASSQGDGGAFF. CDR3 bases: TGTGCCAGCAGCCAAGGAGACGGGGGGGCTTTCTTT.

In nucleotides, the CDR3 is TGCAGTGCTAGTAAGGGGGACAGGGGGCGCGGTGTCCCTAGCAATCAGCCCCAGCATTTT. As protein: CSASKGDRGRGVPSNQPQHF. V and J are TRBV20-1 and TRBJ1-5; 12 bases agree with TRBD1. CDR3 length equals 20 residues. The germline V gene encodes CDR1 DFQATT and CDR2 SNEGSKA (reference sequence). V lost 3 bases, J lost 0 bases, and 15 bases stayed unmatched.

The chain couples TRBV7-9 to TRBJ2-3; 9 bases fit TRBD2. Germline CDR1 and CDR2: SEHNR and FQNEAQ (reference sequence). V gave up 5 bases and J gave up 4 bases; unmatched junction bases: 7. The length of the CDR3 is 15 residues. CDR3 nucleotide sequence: TGTGCCAGCAGCCCCGGACTAGCGTGGTCAGATACGCAGTATTTT. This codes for CASSPGLAWSDTQYF. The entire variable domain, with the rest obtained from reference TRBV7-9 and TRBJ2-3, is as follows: DTGVSQNPRHKITKRGQNVTFRCDPISEHNRLYWYRQTLGQGPEFLTYFQNEAQLEKSRLLSDRFSAERPKGSFSTLEIQRTEQGDSAMYLCASSPGLAWSDTQYFGPGTRLTVL.

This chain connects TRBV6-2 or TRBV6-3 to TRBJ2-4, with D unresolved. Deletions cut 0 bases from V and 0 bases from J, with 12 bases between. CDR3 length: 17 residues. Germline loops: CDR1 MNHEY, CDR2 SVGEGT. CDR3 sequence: CASSYSPTSLAKNIQYF. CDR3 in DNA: TGTGCCAGCAGTTACTCCCCTACCTCGTTAGCCAAAAACATTCAGTACTTC.

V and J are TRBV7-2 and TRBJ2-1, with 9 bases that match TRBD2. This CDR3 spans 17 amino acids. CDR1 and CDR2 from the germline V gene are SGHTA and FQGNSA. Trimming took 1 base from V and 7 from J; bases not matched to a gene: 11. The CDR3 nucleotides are TGTGCCAGCAGCTTAGTCTCTGGCGGGAGGGCCGGAAATGAGCAGTTCTTC. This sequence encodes CASSLVSGGRAGNEQFF.

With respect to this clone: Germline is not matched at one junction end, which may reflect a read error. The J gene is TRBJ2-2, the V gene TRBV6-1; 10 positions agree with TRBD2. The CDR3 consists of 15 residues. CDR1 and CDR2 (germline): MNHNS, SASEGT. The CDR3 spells CASSEAGGDTGELFF. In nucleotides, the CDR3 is TGTGCCAGCAGCGAAGCGGGAGGGGACACCGGGGAGCTGTTTTTT.

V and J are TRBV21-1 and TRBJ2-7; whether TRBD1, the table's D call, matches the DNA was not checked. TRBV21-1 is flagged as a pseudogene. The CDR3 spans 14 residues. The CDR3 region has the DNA TGTGCCAGTGGGGTCCGGGACAGGGGCTACGAGCAGTACTTC. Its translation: CASGVRDRGYEQYF.

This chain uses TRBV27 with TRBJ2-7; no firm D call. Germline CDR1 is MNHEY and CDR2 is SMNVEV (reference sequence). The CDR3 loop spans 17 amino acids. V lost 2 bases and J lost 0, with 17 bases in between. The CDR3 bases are TGTGCCAGCAGTTTAGATCCGCGGCGGATGAGCTCCTACGAGCAGTACTTC. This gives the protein CASSLDPRRMSSYEQYF.

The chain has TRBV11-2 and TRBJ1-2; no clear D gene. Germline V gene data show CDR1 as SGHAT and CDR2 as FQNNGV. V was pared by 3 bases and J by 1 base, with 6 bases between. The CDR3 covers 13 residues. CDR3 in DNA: TGTGCCAGCAGCTTGGCGGTTAACTATGGCTACACCTTC. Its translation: CASSLAVNYGYTF. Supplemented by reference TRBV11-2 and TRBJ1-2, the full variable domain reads EAGVAQSPRYKIIEKRQSVAFWCNPISGHATLYWYQQILGQGPKLLIQFQNNGVVDDSQLPKDRFSAERLKGVDSTLKIQPAKLEDSAVYLCASSLAVNYGYTFGSGTRLTVV.

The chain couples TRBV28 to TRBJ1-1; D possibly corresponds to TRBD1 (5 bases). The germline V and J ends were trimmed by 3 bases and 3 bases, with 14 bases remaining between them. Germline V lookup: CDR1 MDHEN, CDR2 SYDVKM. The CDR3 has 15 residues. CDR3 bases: TGTGCCAGCAGTTTCTCTGACAGCCAATACACTGAAGCTTTCTTT. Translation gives CASSFSDSQYTEAFF.

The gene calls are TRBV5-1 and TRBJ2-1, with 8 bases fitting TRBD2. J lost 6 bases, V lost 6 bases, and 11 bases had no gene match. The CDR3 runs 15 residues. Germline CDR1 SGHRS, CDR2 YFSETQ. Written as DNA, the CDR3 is TGCGCCAGCACGGACGGGAGGGGAGTAGGCAATGAGCAGTTCTTC. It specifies CASTDGRGVGNEQFF.

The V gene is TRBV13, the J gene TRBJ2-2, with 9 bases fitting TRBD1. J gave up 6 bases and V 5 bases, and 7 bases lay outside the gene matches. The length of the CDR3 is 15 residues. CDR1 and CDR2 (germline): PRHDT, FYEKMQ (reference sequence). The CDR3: CASSQQGATAGELFF. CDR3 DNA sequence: TGTGCCAGCAGCCAACAGGGGGCGACGGCCGGGGAGCTGTTTTTT.

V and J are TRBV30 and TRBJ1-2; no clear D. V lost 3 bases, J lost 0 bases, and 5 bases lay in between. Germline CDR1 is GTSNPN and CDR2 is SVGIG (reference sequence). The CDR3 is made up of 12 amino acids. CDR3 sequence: CAWSTSNYGYTF. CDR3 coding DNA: TGTGCCTGGAGCACATCTAACTATGGCTACACCTTC.

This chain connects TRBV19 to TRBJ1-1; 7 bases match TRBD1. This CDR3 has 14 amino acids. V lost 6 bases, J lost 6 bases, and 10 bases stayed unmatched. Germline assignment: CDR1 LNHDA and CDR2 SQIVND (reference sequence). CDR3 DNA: TGTGCCAGTAGCTGGGTGGAGGGGGCCTCTGAAGCTTTCTTT. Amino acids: CASSWVEGASEAFF.

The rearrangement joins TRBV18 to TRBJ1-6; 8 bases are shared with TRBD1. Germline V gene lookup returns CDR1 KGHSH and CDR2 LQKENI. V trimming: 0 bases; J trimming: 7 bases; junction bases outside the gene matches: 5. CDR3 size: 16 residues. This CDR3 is CASSPPGQGRNSPLHF. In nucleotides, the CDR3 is TGTGCCAGCTCACCACCCGGACAGGGAAGGAATTCACCCCTCCACTTT.

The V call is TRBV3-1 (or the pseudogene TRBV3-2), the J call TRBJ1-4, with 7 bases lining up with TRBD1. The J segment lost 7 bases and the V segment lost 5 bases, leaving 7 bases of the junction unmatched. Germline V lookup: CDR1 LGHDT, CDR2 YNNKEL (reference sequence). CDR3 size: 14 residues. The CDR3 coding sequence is TGTGCCAGCAGCTCAGGGACAGTCCTTGAAAAACTGTTTTTT. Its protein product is CASSSGTVLEKLFF.

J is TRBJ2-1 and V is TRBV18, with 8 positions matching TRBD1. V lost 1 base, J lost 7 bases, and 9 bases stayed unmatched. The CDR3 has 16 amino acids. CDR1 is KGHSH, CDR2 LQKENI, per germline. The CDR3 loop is CASSPRQGASFNEQFF. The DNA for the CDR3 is TGTGCCAGCTCACCACGGCAGGGGGCAAGTTTTAATGAGCAGTTCTTC.

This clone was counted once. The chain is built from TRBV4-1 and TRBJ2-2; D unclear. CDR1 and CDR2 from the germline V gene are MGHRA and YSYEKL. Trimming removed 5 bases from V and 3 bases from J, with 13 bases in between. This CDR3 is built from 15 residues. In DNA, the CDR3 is TGCGCCAGCAGCGTACTGGCAGGCTACACCGGGGAGCTGTTTTTT. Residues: CASSVLAGYTGELFF.

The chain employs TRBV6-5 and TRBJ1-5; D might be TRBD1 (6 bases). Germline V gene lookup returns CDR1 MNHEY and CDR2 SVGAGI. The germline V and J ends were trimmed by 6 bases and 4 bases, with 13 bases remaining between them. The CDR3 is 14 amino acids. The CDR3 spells CASSRGQNNQPQHF. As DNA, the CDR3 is TGTGCCAGCAGCCGCGGACAGAATAATCAGCCCCAGCATTTT.